The rows below give T cell receptor beta chains drawn from one sample of a study of cytomegalovirus exposure and HLA in healthy donors. TCRdb keeps only in-frame clones here, not all; method: immunoSEQ multiplex PCR. The sample has fewer than 120,000 clones, roughly 80% seen once. Sequencing used PBMCs. The receptor source for this set is a woman in her 30s in good health and CMV-seronegative. Both conserved end residues are part of each CDR3. Fields, in order: J gene, CDR3 length, V gene, D gene, clone size, CDR3 protein, CDR3 DNA. D genes are given only for firm matches. Clone size appears in some rows only: once, few, many, or a class for an expanded clone.

J: TRBJ1-4; length: 16; V: TRBV4-1; D: TRBD1; size: NA; CDR3: CASSGTGGAGNEKLFF; DNA: TGCGCCAGCAGCGGGACAGGGGGCGCAGGTAATGAAAAACTGTTTTTT
J: TRBJ1-2; length: 14; V: TRBV28; D: NA; size: NA; CDR3: CASTPGGGWNGYTF; DNA: TGTGCCAGCACCCCCGGGGGGGGATGGAATGGCTACACCTTC
J: TRBJ2-3; length: 13; V: TRBV7-2; D: NA; size: NA; CDR3: CASSLLGTDTQYF; DNA: TGTGCCAGCAGCTTATTAGGCACAGATACGCAGTATTTT
J: TRBJ2-6; length: 15; V: TRBV30; D: NA; size: NA; CDR3: CAWTEGGAGANVLTF; DNA: TGTGCCTGGACCGAAGGAGGGGCTGGGGCCAACGTCCTGACTTTC
J: TRBJ1-2; length: 12; V: TRBV30; D: TRBD1; size: NA; CDR3: CAWRERDRGYTF; DNA: TGTGCCTGGAGGGAACGGGACAGGGGCTACACCTTC
J: TRBJ1-1; length: 16; V: TRBV6-5; D: NA; size: NA; CDR3: CASSSRGSLVNTEAFF; DNA: TGTGCCAGCAGTTCCCGAGGGAGTCTGGTGAACACTGAAGCTTTCTTT
J: TRBJ2-5; length: 15; V: TRBV29-1; D: TRBD1; size: NA; CDR3: CSVEGPRGRGETQYF; DNA: TGCAGCGTTGAGGGCCCAAGGGGGCGCGGGGAGACCCAGTACTTC
J: TRBJ1-5; length: 18; V: TRBV6-7; D: TRBD1; size: NA; CDR3: CASILSGRRDRGKQPQHF; DNA: TGTGCCAGCATTCTATCGGGACGCCGGGACAGGGGGAAACAGCCCCAGCATTTT
J: TRBJ1-1; length: 15; V: TRBV19; D: TRBD1; size: NA; CDR3: CASVAWETGGTEAFF; DNA: TGTGCCAGCGTGGCTTGGGAGACAGGGGGCACTGAAGCTTTCTTT
J: TRBJ2-7; length: 14; V: TRBV4-3; D: TRBD1; size: once; CDR3: CASSQGAGGYEQYF; DNA: TGCGCCAGCAGCCAGGGAGCAGGGGGCTACGAGCAGTACTTC
J: TRBJ1-2; length: 14; V: TRBV6-1; D: NA; size: NA; CDR3: CASRVSEANYGYTF; DNA: TGTGCCAGCAGGGTCTCAGAAGCTAACTATGGCTACACCTTC
J: TRBJ1-5; length: 14; V: TRBV7-9; D: TRBD1; size: NA; CDR3: CASSDRDSNQPQHF; DNA: TGTGCCAGCAGCGACAGGGATAGCAATCAGCCCCAGCATTTT
J: TRBJ1-5; length: 19; V: TRBV6-1; D: TRBD1; size: once; CDR3: CASSGDREKALRSNQPQHF; DNA: TGTGCCAGCAGTGGGGACAGGGAGAAGGCGTTGCGTAGTAATCAGCCCCAGCATTTT
J: TRBJ1-5; length: 15; V: TRBV6-4; D: NA; size: NA; CDR3: CHKADSLPSNQPQHF; DNA: TGTCACAAAGCAGACAGCCTGCCTAGCAATCAGCCCCAGCATTTT
J: TRBJ1-2; length: 13; V: TRBV4-2; D: NA; size: once; CDR3: CASSQKGRDGYTF; DNA: TGTGCCAGCAGCCAAAAAGGTCGGGATGGCTACACCTTC
J: TRBJ1-1; length: 13; V: TRBV5-4; D: NA; size: NA; CDR3: CASSSPLLNEAFF; DNA: TGTGCCAGCAGCAGCCCCCTCCTTAATGAAGCTTTCTTT
J: TRBJ1-5; length: 15; V: TRBV15; D: TRBD1; size: NA; CDR3: CATSREGQGVQPQHF; DNA: TGTGCCACCAGCAGAGAAGGACAGGGGGTTCAGCCCCAGCATTTT
J: TRBJ1-6; length: 14; V: TRBV4-3; D: NA; size: NA; CDR3: CASREGVYNSPLHF; DNA: TGCGCCAGCAGGGAAGGGGTGTATAATTCACCCCTCCACTTT
J: TRBJ1-1; length: 15; V: TRBV7-3; D: NA; size: NA; CDR3: CASSWQGASPTEAFF; DNA: TGTGCCAGCAGCTGGCAAGGGGCGTCCCCCACTGAAGCTTTCTTT
J: TRBJ2-1; length: 14; V: TRBV15; D: NA; size: NA; CDR3: CATSRRGSYNEQFF; DNA: TGTGCCACCAGCAGGCGGGGATCCTACAATGAGCAGTTCTTC
J: TRBJ1-2; length: 12; V: TRBV2; D: NA; size: NA; CDR3: CASRDNNYGYTF; DNA: TGTGCCAGCCGGGACAACAACTATGGCTACACCTTC
J: TRBJ2-2; length: 15; V: TRBV2; D: TRBD1; size: NA; CDR3: CASRPGTGDTGELFF; DNA: TGTGCCAGCAGACCCGGGACAGGGGACACCGGGGAGCTGTTTTTT
J: TRBJ2-7; length: 14; V: TRBV18; D: NA; size: NA; CDR3: CASSPPDRFYEQYF; DNA: TGTGCCAGCTCACCACCCGACAGGTTCTACGAGCAGTACTTC
J: TRBJ1-4; length: 17; V: TRBV7-9; D: NA; size: NA; CDR3: CASRANGTLGANEKLFF; DNA: TGTGCCAGCAGAGCTAACGGGACTCTGGGGGCTAATGAAAAACTGTTTTTT
J: TRBJ1-2; length: 17; V: TRBV4-1; D: NA; size: NA; CDR3: CASSQARVSIPNYGYTF; DNA: TGCGCCAGCAGCCAAGCCCGGGTCTCCATTCCCAACTATGGCTACACCTTC
J: TRBJ1-4; length: 15; V: TRBV4-1; D: NA; size: NA; CDR3: CASSQKGATNEKLFF; DNA: TGCGCCAGCAGCCAGAAAGGAGCAACTAATGAAAAACTGTTTTTT
J: TRBJ1-5; length: 13; V: TRBV28; D: NA; size: NA; CDR3: CASNLSGVQPQHF; DNA: TGTGCCAGCAATCTCTCGGGGGTTCAGCCCCAGCATTTT
J: TRBJ2-7; length: 14; V: TRBV25-1; D: NA; size: NA; CDR3: CASSGRGAGYEQYF; DNA: TGTGCCAGCAGTGGTCGGGGGGCAGGCTACGAGCAGTACTTC
J: TRBJ1-1; length: 13; V: TRBV30; D: NA; size: NA; CDR3: CAWATAYATEAFF; DNA: TGTGCCTGGGCGACAGCGTACGCCACTGAAGCTTTCTTT
J: TRBJ1-2; length: 13; V: TRBV19; D: NA; size: NA; CDR3: CASSMEGNYGYTF; DNA: TGTGCCAGTAGTATGGAGGGTAACTATGGCTACACCTTC
J: TRBJ1-1; length: 14; V: TRBV27; D: NA; size: NA; CDR3: CASSLRGMNTEAFF; DNA: TGTGCCAGCAGTTTACGGGGAATGAACACTGAAGCTTTCTTT
J: TRBJ1-5; length: 15; V: TRBV7-6; D: TRBD1; size: NA; CDR3: CASSLEQGGFQPQHF; DNA: TGTGCCAGCAGCTTAGAACAGGGGGGGTTTCAGCCCCAGCATTTT
J: TRBJ1-2; length: 15; V: TRBV19; D: TRBD1; size: NA; CDR3: CASSIGTGPYYGYTF; DNA: TGTGCCAGTAGTATCGGGACAGGACCGTACTATGGCTACACCTTC
J: TRBJ2-2; length: 14; V: TRBV30; D: NA; size: NA; CDR3: CAWSLGGSTGKLFF; DNA: TGTGCCTGGAGTTTGGGGGGTAGCACCGGGAAGCTGTTTTTT
J: TRBJ2-3; length: 16; V: TRBV4-3; D: TRBD2; size: NA; CDR3: CASSRKGLAGPDTQYF; DNA: TGCGCCAGCAGTCGCAAGGGACTAGCGGGGCCAGATACGCAGTATTTT
J: TRBJ2-5; length: 15; V: TRBV10-3; D: TRBD2; size: NA; CDR3: CAISDPGLAGETQYF; DNA: TGTGCCATCAGTGATCCGGGACTAGCGGGAGAGACCCAGTACTTC
J: TRBJ2-7; length: 15; V: TRBV11-2; D: TRBD1; size: NA; CDR3: CASSNPGQGVGEQYF; DNA: TGTGCCAGCAGCAATCCGGGACAGGGTGTAGGCGAGCAGTACTTC
J: TRBJ1-4; length: 19; V: TRBV4-2; D: NA; size: NA; CDR3: CASSQDSTGVRYTNEKLFF; DNA: TGTGCCAGCAGCCAAGATAGCACGGGGGTGAGATATACTAATGAAAAACTGTTTTTT
J: TRBJ1-1; length: 14; V: TRBV5-6; D: NA; size: NA; CDR3: CASSLGVSVTEAFF; DNA: TGTGCCAGCAGCTTAGGGGTCTCGGTCACTGAAGCTTTCTTT